This is a list of T cell receptor beta chains from one sample in a study of T cell responses to AZD1222 COVID-19 vaccine. Generated by immunoSEQ multiplex PCR, the TCRdb table keeps only in-frame clones and is missing some. The table has more than 150,000 clones, approximately 90% seen once. The sequenced sample was peripheral blood, obtained on day 0 of AZD1222 vaccination. The receptors stem from an adult in good health. Both conserved end residues are part of each CDR3. A D gene is named only where the DNA matches it firmly. Only some rows state a clone size, as once, few, many or a class for expanded clones.

J gene: TRBJ2-1
clone size: NA
V gene: TRBV7-2
D gene: TRBD1
CDR3 DNA: TGTGCCAGCAGCAAGGGACAGGGGATCAATGAGCAGTTCTTC
CDR3 protein: CASSKGQGINEQFF

J gene: TRBJ1-3
clone size: NA
V gene: TRBV7-9
D gene: NA
CDR3 DNA: TGTGCCAGCAGCTTAGGGACTGGAAACACCATATATTTT
CDR3 protein: CASSLGTGNTIYF

J gene: TRBJ2-7
clone size: few
V gene: TRBV4-1
D gene: NA
CDR3 DNA: TGCGCCAGCAGCCAAGTCCCCCAGGGGTCGTGGCACGAGCAGTACTTC
CDR3 protein: CASSQVPQGSWHEQYF

J gene: TRBJ1-2
clone size: once
V gene: TRBV5-6
D gene: TRBD1
CDR3 DNA: TGTGCCAGCAGCTCTATGGACAGGGGGTATGGCTACACCTTC
CDR3 protein: CASSSMDRGYGYTF

J gene: TRBJ2-7
clone size: NA
V gene: TRBV7-9
D gene: NA
CDR3 DNA: TGTGCCAGCAGCATAAGGGACAACACCTACGAGCAGTACTTC
CDR3 protein: CASSIRDNTYEQYF

J gene: TRBJ2-2
clone size: few
V gene: TRBV24-1
D gene: TRBD1
CDR3 DNA: TGTGCCACCAGTGATCTAGGACAGGGAGCGAACACCGGGGAGCTGTTTTTT
CDR3 protein: CATSDLGQGANTGELFF

J gene: TRBJ2-1
clone size: NA
V gene: TRBV18
D gene: TRBD2
CDR3 DNA: TGTGCCAGCTCACCACCCGCGACTAGCGGGAGATATGAGCAGTTCTTC
CDR3 protein: CASSPPATSGRYEQFF

J gene: TRBJ2-5
clone size: NA
V gene: TRBV18
D gene: NA
CDR3 DNA: TGTGCCAGCTCACCCACGATGGGACTCCAAGAGACCCAGTACTTC
CDR3 protein: CASSPTMGLQETQYF

J gene: TRBJ2-1
clone size: NA
V gene: TRBV7-9
D gene: TRBD2
CDR3 DNA: TGTGCCAGCAGCGCGGCCGGGACTACCCAATACAATGAGCAGTTCTTC
CDR3 protein: CASSAAGTTQYNEQFF

J gene: TRBJ2-7
clone size: NA
V gene: TRBV13
D gene: NA
CDR3 DNA: TGTGCCAGCAGCCTCTCCTACGAGCAGTACTTC
CDR3 protein: CASSLSYEQYF

J gene: TRBJ1-3
clone size: NA
V gene: TRBV7-2
D gene: TRBD1
CDR3 DNA: TGTGCCAGCAGCTTAGCGCCGGGACAGAGATTCGGAAACACCATATATTTT
CDR3 protein: CASSLAPGQRFGNTIYF

J gene: TRBJ1-6
clone size: NA
V gene: TRBV28
D gene: NA
CDR3 DNA: TGTGCCAGCACCCGGGAGACCTATAATTCACCCCTCCACTTT
CDR3 protein: CASTRETYNSPLHF

J gene: TRBJ1-1
clone size: few
V gene: TRBV7-2
D gene: NA
CDR3 DNA: TGTGCCAGCAGCTTACCCAGGGGGAACACTGAAGCTTTCTTT
CDR3 protein: CASSLPRGNTEAFF

J gene: TRBJ1-1
clone size: NA
V gene: TRBV24-1
D gene: NA
CDR3 DNA: TGTGCCACCAGTGGGGGGGATAGAGCTTTCTTT
CDR3 protein: CATSGGDRAFF

J gene: TRBJ1-1
clone size: NA
V gene: TRBV2
D gene: TRBD1
CDR3 DNA: TGTGCCAGCAGTGAAAAGGGGGCGCGTATAGGAGCTTTCTTT
CDR3 protein: CASSEKGARIGAFF

J gene: TRBJ1-1
clone size: NA
V gene: TRBV12-3/TRBV12-4
D gene: NA
CDR3 DNA: TGTGCCAGCAGTTTGTCGAACACTGAAGCTTTCTTT
CDR3 protein: CASSLSNTEAFF